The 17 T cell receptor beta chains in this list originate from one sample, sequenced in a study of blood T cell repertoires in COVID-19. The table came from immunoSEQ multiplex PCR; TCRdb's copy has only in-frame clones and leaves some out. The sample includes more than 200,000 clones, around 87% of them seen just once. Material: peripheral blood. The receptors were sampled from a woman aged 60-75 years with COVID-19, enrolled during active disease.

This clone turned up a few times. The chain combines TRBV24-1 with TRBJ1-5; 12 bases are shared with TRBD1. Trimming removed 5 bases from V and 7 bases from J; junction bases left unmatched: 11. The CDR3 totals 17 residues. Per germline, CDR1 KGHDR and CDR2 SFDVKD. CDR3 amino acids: CATSASSPGTGGQPQHF. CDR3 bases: TGTGCCACCAGTGCCTCATCCCCCGGGACAGGGGGCCAGCCCCAGCATTTT.

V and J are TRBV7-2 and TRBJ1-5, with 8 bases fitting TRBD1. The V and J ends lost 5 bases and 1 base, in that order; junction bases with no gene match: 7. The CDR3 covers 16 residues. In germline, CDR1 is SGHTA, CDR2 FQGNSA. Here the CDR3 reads CASSLRQGMSNQPQHF. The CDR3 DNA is TGTGCCAGCAGCCTTCGACAGGGGATGAGCAATCAGCCCCAGCATTTT. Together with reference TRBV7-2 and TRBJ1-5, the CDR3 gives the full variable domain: GAGVSQSPSNKVTEKGKDVELRCDPISGHTALYWYRQSLGQGLEFLIYFQGNSAPDKSGLPSDRFSAERTGGSVSTLTIQRTQQEDSAVYLCASSLRQGMSNQPQHFGDGTRLSIL.

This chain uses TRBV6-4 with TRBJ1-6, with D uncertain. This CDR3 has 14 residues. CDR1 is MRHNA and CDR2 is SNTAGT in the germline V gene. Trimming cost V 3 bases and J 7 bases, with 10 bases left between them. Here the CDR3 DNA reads TGTGCCAGCAGTGAAAGAGGAACCAATTCACCCCTCCACTTT. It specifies CASSERGTNSPLHF.

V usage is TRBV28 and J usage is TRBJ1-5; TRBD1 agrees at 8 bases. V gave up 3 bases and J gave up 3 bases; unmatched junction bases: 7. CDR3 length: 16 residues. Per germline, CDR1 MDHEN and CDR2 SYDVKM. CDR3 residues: CASSFVGQGPNQPQHF. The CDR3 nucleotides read TGTGCCAGCAGTTTCGTAGGACAGGGCCCCAATCAGCCCCAGCATTTT.

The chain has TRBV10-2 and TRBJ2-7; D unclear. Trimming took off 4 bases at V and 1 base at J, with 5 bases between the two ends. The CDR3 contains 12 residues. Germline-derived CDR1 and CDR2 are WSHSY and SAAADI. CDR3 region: CASSVSSYEQYF. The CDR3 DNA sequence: TGCGCCAGCAGTGTGAGTTCCTACGAGCAGTACTTC.

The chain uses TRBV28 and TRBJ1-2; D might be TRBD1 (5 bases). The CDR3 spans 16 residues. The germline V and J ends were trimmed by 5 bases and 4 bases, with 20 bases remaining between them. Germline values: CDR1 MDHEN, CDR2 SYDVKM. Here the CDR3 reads CASSQPGRGYAYGYTF. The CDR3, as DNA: TGTGCCAGCAGTCAACCGGGGAGGGGTTATGCCTATGGCTACACCTTC.

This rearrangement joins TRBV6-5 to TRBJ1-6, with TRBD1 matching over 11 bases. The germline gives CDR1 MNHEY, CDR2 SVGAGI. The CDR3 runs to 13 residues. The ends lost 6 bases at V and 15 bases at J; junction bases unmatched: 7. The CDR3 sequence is CASSGQGAPLLHF. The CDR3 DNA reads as TGTGCCAGCAGCGGACAGGGGGCCCCCCTCCTCCACTTT.

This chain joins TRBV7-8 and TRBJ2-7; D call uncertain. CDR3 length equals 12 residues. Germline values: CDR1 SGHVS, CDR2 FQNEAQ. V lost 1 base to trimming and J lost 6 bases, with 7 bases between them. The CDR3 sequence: CASSLGTSEQYF. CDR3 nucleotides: TGTGCCAGCAGCTTAGGTACGAGCGAGCAGTACTTC.

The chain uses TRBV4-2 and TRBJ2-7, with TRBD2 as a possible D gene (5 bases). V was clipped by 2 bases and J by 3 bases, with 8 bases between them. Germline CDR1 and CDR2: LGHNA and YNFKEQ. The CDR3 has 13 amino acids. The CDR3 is CASSQLAVYEQYF. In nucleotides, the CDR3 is TGTGCCAGCAGCCAACTAGCTGTCTACGAGCAGTACTTC.

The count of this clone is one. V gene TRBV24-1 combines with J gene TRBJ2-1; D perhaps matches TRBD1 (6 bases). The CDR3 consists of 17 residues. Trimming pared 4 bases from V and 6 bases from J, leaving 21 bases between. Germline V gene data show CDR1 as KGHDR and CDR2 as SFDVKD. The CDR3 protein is CATSDPRWNRVVNEQFF. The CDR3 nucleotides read TGTGCCACCAGTGACCCGAGATGGAACAGGGTAGTCAATGAGCAGTTCTTC.

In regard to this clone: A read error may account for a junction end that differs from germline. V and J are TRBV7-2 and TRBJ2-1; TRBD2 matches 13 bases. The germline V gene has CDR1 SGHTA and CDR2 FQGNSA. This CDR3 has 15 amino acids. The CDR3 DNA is TGTGCCGGCAGCGCCCGACTAGCGGGGGGTTATGAGCAGTTCTTC. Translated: CAGSARLAGGYEQFF.

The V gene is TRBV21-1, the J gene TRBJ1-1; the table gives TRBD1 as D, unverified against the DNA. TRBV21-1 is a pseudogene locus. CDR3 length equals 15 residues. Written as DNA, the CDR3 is TGTGCCAGCAGCAGTAGAAGGACAGGCGGAAATGAGGCTTTCTTT. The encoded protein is CASSSRRTGGNEAFF.

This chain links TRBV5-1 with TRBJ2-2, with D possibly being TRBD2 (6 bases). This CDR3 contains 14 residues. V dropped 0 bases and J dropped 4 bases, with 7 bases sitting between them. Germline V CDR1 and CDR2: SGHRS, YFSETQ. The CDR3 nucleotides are TGCGCCAGCAGCTTGGAAGCGGGCACCGGGGAGCTGTTTTTT. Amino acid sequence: CASSLEAGTGELFF.

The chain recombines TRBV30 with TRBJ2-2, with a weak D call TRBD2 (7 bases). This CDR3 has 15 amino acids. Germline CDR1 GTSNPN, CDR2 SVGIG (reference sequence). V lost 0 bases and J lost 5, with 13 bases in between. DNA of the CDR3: TGTGCCTGGAGTGTACGGGGGGCCAGGACCGGGGAGCTGTTTTTT. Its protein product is CAWSVRGARTGELFF.

The CDR3 here is CASSSLQNYGYTF. The DNA for the CDR3 is TGTGCCAGCAGTTCTTTACAGAACTATGGCTACACCTTC. The chain is built from TRBV28 and TRBJ1-2; D unclear. Trimming stripped 4 bases from V and 2 bases from J, with 8 bases between. The germline V gene encodes CDR1 MDHEN and CDR2 SYDVKM. The CDR3 runs 13 residues.

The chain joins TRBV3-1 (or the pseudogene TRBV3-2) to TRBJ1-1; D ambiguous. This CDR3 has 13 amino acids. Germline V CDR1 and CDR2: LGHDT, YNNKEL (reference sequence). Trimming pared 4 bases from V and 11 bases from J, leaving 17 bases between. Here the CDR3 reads CASSRVSAMEAFF. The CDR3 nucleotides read TGTGCCAGCAGCCGAGTCAGTGCGATGGAGGCTTTCTTT.

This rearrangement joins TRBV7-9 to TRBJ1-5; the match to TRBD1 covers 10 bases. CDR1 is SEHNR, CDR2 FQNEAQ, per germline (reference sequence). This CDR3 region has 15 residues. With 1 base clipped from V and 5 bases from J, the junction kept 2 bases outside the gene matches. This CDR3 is CASSLGTGGYQPQHF. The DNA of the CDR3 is TGTGCCAGCAGCTTAGGGACAGGGGGTTATCAGCCCCAGCATTTT.